This T cell receptor beta chain derives from a study of beta chain features in type 1 diabetes (dated by TCRdb to the late 2010s). Looking at the study overall: Mean age, gender distribution, total cell number and subset yield did not differ between patients and healthy donors. A total of some 100,000,000 sorted cells were examined across all samples, and a strong correlation was observed between cell number per subset and RNA yield. Regulatory and stem cell-like memory subsets were obtained from only 8 patients and roughly eight healthy donors, while naive and central memory subsets were obtained from all 30 or so donors. In the study, recently diagnosed type 1 diabetes patients and matched healthy donors were compared on the TCRB repertoires of their sorted circulating CD4+ T cell subsets.

Each donor gave one peripheral blood draw, averaging roughly 100 mL, which was collected into heparinised tubes. Using a panel that included CD45RO, CCR7, CD25, CD127, CD95 and CD27, naive, central memory, regulatory and stem cell-like memory CD4+ T cells were sorted on a BD FACSAria II. A purity above 95% was achieved for all sorted populations. Right away, PBMCs were isolated by Lymphoprep density gradient centrifugation and were stained directly, with no culture step. So that batch effects would be minimized, each experiment stained and sorted samples in pairs, pairing one healthy donor with one patient. The table lists this clone with a few counts. Its antigen specificity is not known. It has no much larger one-base neighbor in the sample; base qualities were not kept. The High Capacity cDNA Reverse Transcription Kit was used to reverse transcribe all of the isolated RNA, meaning that expressed TCRB transcripts were what got sequenced. Deep immunoSEQ sequencing was applied to naive, central memory and regulatory T cell samples, giving an average of about 3.6 million total reads per sample. Sorted cells were lysed in RLT buffer and RNA was extracted with DNase-treated RNeasy Micro or Mini kits, depending on cell number. To prevent cross-contamination, each cell subset was processed individually, whereas patient and healthy donor samples were processed jointly. TCRB sequences were amplified from cDNA with the immunoSEQ multiplex PCR, producing 87-bp fragments spanning the CDR3 region. Amplicons were sequenced on the Illumina HiSeq platform. The study's own analysis went as follows. Synthetic template baselines were used to correct PCR bias computationally, reads within Hamming distance 2 were collapsed, and singletons that could not be merged were discarded. Reads were aligned against IMGT so that V, D and J genes, CDR3 length and insertions or deletions at six rearrangement sites could be assigned. Within each subset, clonotype counts were normalized to sorted cell number, and only after that were true diversity and Gini coefficients computed with the tcR R package. Repertoire sharing was quantified using the overlap coefficient calculated on TCRB nucleotide sequences. Entries here come from immuneACCESS through TCRdb and include only in-frame sequences with V and J called. Some clones fail to appear in such tables; in the studies checked, an unresolved V gene covers under half of the shortfall, and the cause of the remainder is unknown. V, J and clone size are those of that table, while D and trimming were read from the DNA. The sample table lists 130,000 to 150,000 clones, about 13% of them with a count of one. The leading ten clones occupy under 1.5% of the sample.

What the study reported, not specific to this receptor: Because the HLA sub-analyses included only small numbers of individuals, any influence of HLA type on TCRB rearrangement was left unresolved. In all four CD4+ subsets, TCRB CDR3 length was moderately but significantly shorter in type 1 diabetes patients. Patients with type 1 diabetes made fewer insertions and deleted more nucleotides at VDJ recombination sites, implying thymic rearrangement abnormalities. PCR might favor shorter templates, but patient and control samples were amplified and corrected together, so any skew would affect both groups equally. Sequencing cDNA rather than genomic DNA could over-represent highly expressing activated cells, although activation and CD3 levels did not differ between groups. Naive, central memory and regulatory TCRB repertoires appeared more similar among patients than among healthy donors.

The source of this sequence is a man aged 18-30 years with type 1 diabetes. Source material: central memory CD4+ T cells from blood.

The DNA reads as follows: TGCAGCGTACTCGGTGCTGGCTACACCTTC. The encoded protein is CSVLGAGYTF. The receptor chain draws on TRBV29-1 and TRBJ1-2; the D gene is not confidently resolved. From its cysteine to its phenylalanine, the CDR3 spans 10 amino acids. Only the CDR3 portion is preserved as DNA: 30 bases, with reading frame beginning at the first base. CDR1 is given as SQVTM and CDR2 as ANQGSEA, both from the germline V gene. Trimming takes 6 bases from V and 7 bases from J, and the germline ends sit 9 bases apart.